This section outlines one T cell receptor beta chain sequence together with its context. The antigen it binds to is not known. Base qualities are not recorded, but no much larger clone differs from it by a single base. The library was generated by PCR. TCR sequencing of DNA from cultured CD4+ T cells used the Oncomine TCR Beta short-read assay at the Johns Hopkins FTIC core. Genomic DNA was extracted from the cultured CD4+ T cells with the QIAamp micro DNA kit. Oncomine TCR Beta libraries from cultured CD4+ T cells were pooled with unique dual indexes and sequenced on an Illumina iSeq 100. In the original analysis: Non-productive sequences were filtered out, and CDR3s that did not start with C, did not end with F or W, or were shorter than 7 amino acids were discarded. Antigen-specific clonotypes were identified with the MANAFEST web application by comparing peptide-stimulated wells with reference and other culture wells. An FDR below 0.05, an odds ratio above 5, and a productive frequency above 0.1% in at least two of three replicate wells were required for clones to be considered positive. Clonotypes that were significantly expanded in both SARS-CoV-2 spike wells and at least one common cold coronavirus spike condition were defined as cross-reactive. Similarity between CDR3 sequences was evaluated in R version 3.6.1 using Levenshtein distances (stringdist) and unrooted phylogenetic trees (ape). In-frame beta chains were kept once TCRdb had trimmed the public reads at Q25 with fastp and called clones with MiXCR. Every distinct CDR3 protein forms one entry, paired with its most common genes and DNA. Here the V and J calls rest on TCRdb's processing, not on the authors' analysis. Across this sample there are some 9,700 distinct CDR3 sequences, with 60% to 75% seen only once. The leading ten clones occupy 20% to 25% of the sample.

The intended sense of this specimen's treatment or condition label: roughly 11-day PBMC culture with coronavirus spike peptide pools or control peptides (ViraFEST assay). CD4+ T cells from unexposed donors were collected before the COVID-19 pandemic (2011-2018). The ViraFEST assay, used in the study, expanded antigen-specific T cells with peptide pools and then identified the expanded clonotypes through TCR sequencing. Each well held about 2.2 million PBMCs cultured in IMDM containing roughly 5% human AB serum and approximately 9.8 IU/ml IL-2, with around 9.7 ug/ml peptide pools added. On days 3 and 7, half of the culture medium was replaced with fresh IL-2-containing medium. After approximately 10 days of culture, CD4+ T cells were isolated by negative selection using the EasySep CD4+ T cell isolation kit. As far as cell numbers permitted, CD4+ T cells from unexposed donors were tested for reactivity against SARS-CoV-2 S and N as well as four spike pools from common cold coronaviruses. Ficoll-Paque Plus gradient centrifugation was used to isolate PBMCs from whole blood, and the isolated PBMCs were then either used fresh or cryopreserved at -140C. In general, triplicate wells were set up for every culture condition. Leukapheresis product for the unexposed donors was bought commercially.

The data were taken from a study of vaccination and CD4 T cells after COVID-19 (dated by TCRdb to between 2021 and 2022). Study-wide context: The convalescent cohort comprised six males and four females, including two Hispanic individuals, seven Caucasians, two Asians and one multiracial person. Two doses of either the Pfizer-BioNTech BNT162b2 vaccine (n=8) or the Moderna mRNA-1273 vaccine (n=2) were administered to participants. Post-COVID blood samples were collected from convalescent patients a median of about 92 days after diagnosis, with a range of about 30 to 161 days. Post-vaccine blood samples were taken a median of about 72 days after the second vaccine dose, with a range of roughly 14 to 250 days. Culture stimuli were overlapping spike peptide pools from SARS-CoV-2 and from the common cold coronaviruses HCoV-NL63, HCoV-OC43 and HCoV-229E. Control cultures received a CEFX viral epitope pool as the positive control, an HIV-1 Nef peptide pool as the negative control, or no peptide. In 10 COVID-19 convalescent patients and a few infection-naive healthy vaccine recipients, the spike-specific CD4+ TCR repertoire before mRNA vaccination was compared with the repertoire after mRNA vaccination. Memory CD4+ T cell crossreactivity between SARS-CoV-2 and common cold coronavirus spike proteins was assessed at the TCR clonotype level in an earlier paper using these donors.

The CDR3 starts with the cysteine, ends with the phenylalanine, and has 16 residues. Just the 48-base CDR3 DNA is kept, in frame starting at base 1. A distance of 18 bases separates the germline ends of V and J, which lose 3 bases and 3 bases respectively. The germline V gene (reference sequence) yields SEHNR for CDR1 and FQNEAQ for CDR2. Paper-wide results and their limitations: Nearly all vaccine-specific clones in convalescent patients (304 of 307) were mono-reactive for SARS-CoV-2 spike rather than cross-reactive with common cold coronaviruses. Relatively few convalescent patients were included in the study, and early timepoints after natural infection were not analyzed. In convalescent patients, a median 86.3% of post-vaccine SARS-CoV-2-reactive clones were detected only after vaccination, and vaccine-specific priming was suggested by this finding. The median number of SARS-CoV-2-reactive clonotypes rose from 20 to 25 after infection to 38 after vaccination, but the change was not significant.

The sample comprised CD4+ T cells from blood, cultured in vitro. Recombination joined TRBV7-9 with TRBJ2-7; TRBD2 is a possible D gene, resting on 6 matching bases. This TCR was sampled from a human donor in good health. The nucleotides are TGTGCCAGCAGCTTCTTCGGGACGGCGGACTACTACGAGCAGTACTTC. It translates as CASSFFGTADYYEQYF.